Described below is a single T cell receptor beta chain sequence and its context. Its antigen is currently unknown. The CDR3 sequence is 15 residues long. Trimming pared 2 bases from V and 3 bases from J, leaving 14 bases between. Looked up from germline, CDR1 is SGHDT and CDR2 is YYEEEE. With 60 Vbeta and 13 Jbeta primers, the PCR was carried out. Assay used: immunoSEQ multiplex PCR; TCRdb lists only in-frame clones, some missing. The sample has 200,000 or so clones; roughly 68% are singletons. This sample is part of a study of cytomegalovirus exposure and HLA in healthy donors. Study-wide points: Associated with HLA alleles at 0.05 false discovery rate in a later analysis were 16,951 TCR beta sequences.

Sequencing input: PBMCs. This chain links TRBV5-6 with TRBJ2-5; TRBD1 is a possible D gene (6 bases). This receptor was taken from a man aged 40-49 years in good health and CMV-seropositive. DNA of the CDR3: TGTGCCAGCAGCTTTGTGACAGGAAGAAAAGAGACCCAGTACTTC. Translation gives CASSFVTGRKETQYF.